The rows below give T cell receptor beta chains drawn from one sample of a study of molecular identifiers for immune sequencing clone quantification. TCRdb re-called the PCR reads with MiXCR, one entry per CDR3 protein. Here the sample spans around 470,000 distinct CDR3 sequences, about a fifth being singletons. The sample taken for sequencing was naive CD8+ T cells from blood, with Jurkat cell RNA spiked in. Source of these receptors: a human donor in good health. Some libraries in this study had Jurkat cell RNA spiked in. Both conserved end residues are part of each CDR3. A D gene is named only where the DNA matches it firmly. Expanded clones get a size class; other rows say once, few or many, or leave the size out.

TGTGCCAGCAGTGAGGGACCTCAGGGGTACGAGCAGTACTTC,CASSEGPQGYEQYF,few,TRBJ2-7,.,TRBV2
TGTGCCAGCAGCCCAGGGCGAGGAGCGGGAGCCCTCAAAGAGACCCAGTACTTC,CASSPGRGAGALKETQYF,few,TRBJ2-5,TRBD2,TRBV7-3
TGTGCCTGGGAACCGGGACAGGGGCGACCAAAACTAATAAACATTCAGTACTTC,CAWEPGQGRPKLINIQYF,.,TRBJ2-4,TRBD1,TRBV30
TGTGCCAGCAGTTACTCTGACAGGGCGGAGCAGTTCTTC,CASSYSDRAEQFF,.,TRBJ2-1,TRBD1,TRBV6-5
TGTGCCAGTAGTATTCGGGCCAGCTCCTACGAGCAGTACTTC,CASSIRASSYEQYF,.,TRBJ2-7,.,TRBV19
TGCAGCGTTGATATAGCGGATACGCAGTATTTT,CSVDIADTQYF,many,TRBJ2-3,.,TRBV29-1
TGTGCCAGCAGTTTATGGGGACAGGTCGGAGAGACCCAGTACTTC,CASSLWGQVGETQYF,many,TRBJ2-5,TRBD1,TRBV27
TGTGCCAGCAGCGAGACCCCGGCGGGGGGCCCCGATACGCAGTATTTT,CASSETPAGGPDTQYF,.,TRBJ2-3,TRBD2,TRBV9
TGTGCCAGCAGCTTGGTCCCCAGTGGAGGCAGGCCGGACAATGAGCAGTTCTTC,CASSLVPSGGRPDNEQFF,.,TRBJ2-1,.,TRBV5-5
TGTGCCAGTAGCCAATCGGTGGCCTACGAGCAGTACTTC,CASSQSVAYEQYF,few,TRBJ2-7,.,TRBV19
TGTGCCAGCAGTGAATGGGGAACCAGCACAGATACGCAGTATTTT,CASSEWGTSTDTQYF,.,TRBJ2-3,.,TRBV2
TGTGCCATCGGACAGGGGGAGCTGCTTTTT,CAIGQGELLF,few,TRBJ2-2,TRBD1,TRBV10-3
TGTGCCAGCAGCTCAAATGCCAGAAACCAAGAGACCCAGTACTTC,CASSSNARNQETQYF,many,TRBJ2-5,.,TRBV9
TGTGCCAGCAGTTTAGGTCGGTACGGCAATCAGCCCCAGCATTTT,CASSLGRYGNQPQHF,few,TRBJ1-5,.,TRBV12-3/TRBV12-4
TGTGCCAGTAGTACACGGGACAGCTTAAGGGATGAGCAGTTCTTC,CASSTRDSLRDEQFF,.,TRBJ2-1,TRBD1,TRBV19
TGCAGTGTAGGTTTTTCTAACTATGGCTACACCTTC,CSVGFSNYGYTF,few,TRBJ1-2,.,TRBV20-1
TGTGCCAGGAGAACAGGGTCTGAAAATAGCACAGATACGCAGTATTTT,CARRTGSENSTDTQYF,.,TRBJ2-3,.,TRBV19
TGTGCCAGCAGCTTACAGGGGTCTAGCTATGGCTACACCTTC,CASSLQGSSYGYTF,.,TRBJ1-2,.,TRBV11-2
TGTGCCAGCAGTCAGCCGACCAGGGGATTCACTGAAGCTTTCTTT,CASSQPTRGFTEAFF,once,TRBJ1-1,.,TRBV6-6
TGTGCCAGCAGCTTAATTTTAGCGGGAGCTCCGATAGATACGCAGTATTTT,CASSLILAGAPIDTQYF,many,TRBJ2-3,TRBD2,TRBV7-9
TGTGCCAGCAGCTTAGTCCTAGAAGAGACCCAGTACTTC,CASSLVLEETQYF,many,TRBJ2-5,.,TRBV13
TGTGCCAGCAGCTTAGGGGGACTAGCGGAGCCGGGCTACGAGCAGTACTTC,CASSLGGLAEPGYEQYF,many,TRBJ2-7,TRBD2,TRBV7-2
TGCAGTGCTAGGGACAGGACTACCTACGAGCAGTACTTC,CSARDRTTYEQYF,many,TRBJ2-7,.,TRBV20-1
TGTGCCATCAGTGAGCCCCCGGGCAGCTCAGATACGCAGTATTTT,CAISEPPGSSDTQYF,many,TRBJ2-3,.,TRBV10-3
TGTGCCAGCAGCCAAGACGGCGGGAGTAAGTACGAGCAGTACTTC,CASSQDGGSKYEQYF,few,TRBJ2-7,TRBD2,TRBV3-1